A single sample gave rise to the 3 T cell receptor beta chains below, sequenced in a study of T cells in Graves' hyperthyroidism and ophthalmopathy. The TCR beta CDR3 regions underwent amplification using RNA transcripts as the source. TCR CDR3 regions were first amplified by RT-PCR with HTBI primers. MiXCR was run by TCRdb on the multiplex PCR reads, yielding one entry per CDR3 protein. The sample lists some 300,000 distinct CDR3 sequences, roughly 15% occurring once. Sequenced input: blood. The receptors shown here come from a woman between 35 and 50 years old with Graves' hyperthyroidism.

This chain links TRBV7-6 with TRBJ2-7; D is possibly TRBD1 or TRBD2 (5 bases each). This CDR3 region has 14 residues. Germline assignment: CDR1 SGHVS and CDR2 FNYEAQ. Trimming took off 4 bases at V and 4 bases at J, with 14 bases between the two ends. The CDR3 DNA sequence: TGTGCCAGCAGCTCCTGGGACGCCAGGTACGAGCAGTACTTC. This sequence encodes CASSSWDARYEQYF.

There are many counts of this clonotype. The DNA of the CDR3 is TGTGCCAGCAGGCCAGATAGGGGCCTCAATCAGCCCCAGCATTTT. This sequence encodes CASRPDRGLNQPQHF. The chain joins TRBV27 to TRBJ1-5; possibly TRBD1 for D (5 bases). The germline gives CDR1 MNHEY, CDR2 SMNVEV (reference sequence). The CDR3 consists of 15 residues. The V end lost 6 bases, the J end lost 3 bases, and 15 bases lay between the germline ends.

This clonotype turned up a few times. The V gene is TRBV9, the J gene TRBJ2-5; 7 bases align to TRBD1. The J segment lost 5 bases and the V segment lost 3 bases, leaving 10 bases of the junction unmatched. The length of the CDR3 is 15 residues. The V gene's germline CDR1 is SGDLS and CDR2 YYNGEE. CDR3 amino acids: CASSATGLIGETQYF. For the CDR3, the DNA is TGTGCCAGCAGCGCGACAGGGTTGATCGGGGAGACCCAGTACTTC.